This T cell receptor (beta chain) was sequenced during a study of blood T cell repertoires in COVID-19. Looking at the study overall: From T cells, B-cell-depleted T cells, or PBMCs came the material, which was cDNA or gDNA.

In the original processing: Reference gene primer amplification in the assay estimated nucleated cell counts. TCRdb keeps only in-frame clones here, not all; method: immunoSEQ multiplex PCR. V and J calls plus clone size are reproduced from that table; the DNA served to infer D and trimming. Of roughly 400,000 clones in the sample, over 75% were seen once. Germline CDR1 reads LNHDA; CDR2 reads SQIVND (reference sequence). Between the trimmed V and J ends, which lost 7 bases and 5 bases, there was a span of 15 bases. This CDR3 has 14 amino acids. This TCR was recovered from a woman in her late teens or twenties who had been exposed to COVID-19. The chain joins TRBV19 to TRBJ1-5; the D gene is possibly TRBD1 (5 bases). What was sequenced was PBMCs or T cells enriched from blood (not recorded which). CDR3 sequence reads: CASTNPRVDQPQHF. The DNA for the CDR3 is TGTGCCAGTACCAACCCCAGGGTGGATCAGCCCCAGCATTTT.